The rows below give T cell receptor beta chains drawn from one sample of a study of tumor-infiltrating lymphocytes in primary liver carcinoma. TCRdb reprocessed the multiplex PCR reads via MiXCR and lists one record per CDR3 protein. The sample lists 300,000 to 350,000 distinct CDR3 sequences, almost 65% occurring once. What was sequenced was peripheral blood. The receptors come from a man aged 35 to 55 with primary liver carcinoma and hepatitis B virus infection. Each CDR3 is given with its conserved first and last residue. Each record gives: CDR3 protein, CDR3 DNA, J gene, D gene, V gene, clone size. A D gene is named only where the DNA matches it firmly. Where a row states a size, it is once, few, many or the class of an expanded clone; other rows omit it.

CDR3aa: CASSYSRGEKLFF
CDR3nt: TGTGCCAGCAGTTACTCCCGAGGTGAAAAACTGTTTTTT
j_gene: TRBJ1-4
d_gene: -
v_gene: TRBV6-6
abundance: -

CDR3aa: CASSLGGVWTGSYEQYF
CDR3nt: TGTGCCAGCAGCTTAGGCGGGGTCTGGACAGGTTCCTACGAGCAGTACTTC
j_gene: TRBJ2-7
d_gene: -
v_gene: TRBV7-9
abundance: -

CDR3aa: CASSFLCEQFF
CDR3nt: TGTGCCAGCAGCTTTCTATGTGAGCAGTTCTTC
j_gene: TRBJ2-1
d_gene: -
v_gene: TRBV7-9
abundance: -

CDR3aa: CSVNYGRAGDTQYF
CDR3nt: TGCAGCGTTAATTACGGTAGGGCCGGAGATACGCAGTATTTT
j_gene: TRBJ2-3
d_gene: -
v_gene: TRBV29-1
abundance: few

CDR3aa: CTSSLGASGSTEQYF
CDR3nt: TGTACCAGCAGCTTGGGGGCTAGCGGGAGTACCGAGCAGTACTTC
j_gene: TRBJ2-7
d_gene: TRBD2
v_gene: TRBV11-2
abundance: -

CDR3aa: CASSSGLAGVVGGANVLTF
CDR3nt: TGTGCCAGCAGCTCGGGACTAGCGGGGGTGGTAGGTGGGGCCAACGTCCTTACTTTC
j_gene: TRBJ2-6
d_gene: TRBD2
v_gene: TRBV11-2
abundance: -

CDR3aa: CVSSYGQGNTGELFF
CDR3nt: TGTGTCAGCAGTTATGGGCAGGGGAACACCGGGGAGCTGTTTTTT
j_gene: TRBJ2-2
d_gene: -
v_gene: TRBV6-6
abundance: -

CDR3aa: CASRYLVETIYEQYF
CDR3nt: TGTGCCAGCAGATATCTGGTGGAGACGATCTACGAGCAGTACTTC
j_gene: TRBJ2-7
d_gene: -
v_gene: TRBV6-2/TRBV6-3
abundance: many

CDR3aa: CASSELLSSNQPQHF
CDR3nt: TGTGCCAGCAGTGAATTATTGAGCTCCAATCAGCCCCAGCATTTT
j_gene: TRBJ1-5
d_gene: -
v_gene: TRBV6-1
abundance: -

CDR3aa: CASSSPRGRVETQYF
CDR3nt: TGTGCCAGCAGCTCCCCCAGGGGGAGGGTAGAGACCCAGTACTTC
j_gene: TRBJ2-5
d_gene: -
v_gene: TRBV11-2
abundance: many

CDR3aa: CAISQDNQPQHF
CDR3nt: TGTGCCATCAGCCAAGACAATCAGCCCCAGCATTTT
j_gene: TRBJ1-5
d_gene: -
v_gene: TRBV10-3
abundance: -

CDR3aa: CASSLLIGRELFF
CDR3nt: TGTGCCAGCAGTTTACTTATCGGTCGGGAGCTGTTTTTT
j_gene: TRBJ2-2
d_gene: -
v_gene: TRBV28
abundance: -

CDR3aa: CASSHGTGGYSGVNVLTF
CDR3nt: TGTGCCAGCAGTCATGGGACAGGGGGCTACTCTGGGGTCAACGTCCTGACATTC
j_gene: TRBJ2-6
d_gene: TRBD1
v_gene: TRBV6-5
abundance: -

CDR3aa: CASSLMNTGVLFF
CDR3nt: TGTGCTAGCAGCTTGATGAACACCGGGGTGCTGTTTTTT
j_gene: TRBJ2-2
d_gene: -
v_gene: TRBV11-2
abundance: -

CDR3aa: CASSRQGGNEKLSF
CDR3nt: TGCGCCAGCAGCCGACAGGGCGGTAATGAAAAACTGTCTTTT
j_gene: TRBJ1-4
d_gene: TRBD1
v_gene: TRBV4-3
abundance: -

CDR3aa: CASSRPLGSIVNTEAFF
CDR3nt: TGTGCCAGCAGCCGGCCCCTCGGTAGCATAGTGAACACTGAAGCTTTCTTT
j_gene: TRBJ1-1
d_gene: -
v_gene: TRBV6-2/TRBV6-3
abundance: many

CDR3aa: CASSFAGASYNEQFF
CDR3nt: TGCGCCAGCAGCTTTGCGGGAGCCTCCTACAATGAGCAGTTCTTC
j_gene: TRBJ2-1
d_gene: TRBD2
v_gene: TRBV5-1
abundance: -

CDR3aa: CLSSQENQNQPQHF
CDR3nt: TGTCTCAGCAGCCAGGAAAACCAAAATCAGCCCCAGCATTTT
j_gene: TRBJ1-5
d_gene: -
v_gene: TRBV4-2
abundance: -

CDR3aa: CASRGTGNTEAFF
CDR3nt: TGCGCCAGCAGAGGGACGGGGAACACTGAAGCTTTCTTT
j_gene: TRBJ1-1
d_gene: -
v_gene: TRBV4-1
abundance: many

CDR3aa: CASSPKESNQPQHF
CDR3nt: TGTGCCAGCTCACCGAAGGAATCCAATCAGCCCCAGCATTTT
j_gene: TRBJ1-5
d_gene: -
v_gene: TRBV18
abundance: -

CDR3aa: CASRDLVTAFF
CDR3nt: TGTGCCAGCAGGGACCTAGTGACGGCTTTCTTT
j_gene: TRBJ1-1
d_gene: -
v_gene: TRBV19
abundance: -

CDR3aa: CANSFVGLSYEQYF
CDR3nt: TGTGCCAACAGCTTTGTGGGGCTGTCCTACGAGCAGTACTTC
j_gene: TRBJ2-7
d_gene: -
v_gene: TRBV11-2
abundance: -

CDR3aa: CSDRRGGSPGEQYF
CDR3nt: TGCAGCGACAGAAGAGGCGGGAGTCCGGGGGAGCAGTACTTC
j_gene: TRBJ2-7
d_gene: TRBD2
v_gene: TRBV29-1
abundance: -

CDR3aa: CASSLGSVDTGELFF
CDR3nt: TGTGCCAGCAGCTTGGGTAGCGTAGACACCGGGGAGCTGTTTTTT
j_gene: TRBJ2-2
d_gene: -
v_gene: TRBV5-4
abundance: -

CDR3aa: CASSLTGGYGYTF
CDR3nt: TGTGCCAGCAGCTTGACAGGGGGCTATGGCTACACCTTC
j_gene: TRBJ1-2
d_gene: TRBD1
v_gene: TRBV11-1
abundance: many

CDR3aa: CASSTRQGNEQFF
CDR3nt: TGTGCCAGCAGCACTCGACAGGGAAATGAGCAGTTCTTC
j_gene: TRBJ2-1
d_gene: TRBD1
v_gene: TRBV12-3/TRBV12-4
abundance: -

CDR3aa: CACTRQGNQPQHF
CDR3nt: TGTGCCTGCACACGACAGGGTAATCAGCCCCAGCATTTT
j_gene: TRBJ1-5
d_gene: TRBD1
v_gene: TRBV6-1
abundance: -

CDR3aa: CASSVDRSLYETFF
CDR3nt: TGTGCCAGCAGTGTGGACAGGTCCCTCTATGAAACTTTCTTT
j_gene: TRBJ1-1
d_gene: TRBD1
v_gene: TRBV11-2
abundance: -

CDR3aa: CASSPDGISFYEQYF
CDR3nt: TGTGCCAGCAGCCCAGATGGGATTAGCTTCTACGAGCAGTACTTC
j_gene: TRBJ2-7
d_gene: -
v_gene: TRBV11-2
abundance: -

CDR3aa: CASSLGFETGGTYNSPLHF
CDR3nt: TGTGCCAGCAGCTTAGGCTTTGAGACAGGGGGCACCTATAATTCACCCCTCCACTTT
j_gene: TRBJ1-6
d_gene: TRBD1
v_gene: TRBV11-2
abundance: many

CDR3aa: CASSPLSTDTQYF
CDR3nt: TGTGCCAGCAGCCCACTTAGCACAGATACGCAGTATTTT
j_gene: TRBJ2-3
d_gene: -
v_gene: TRBV5-4
abundance: -

CDR3aa: CASSSDYMGHNEQYF
CDR3nt: TGTGCCAGCAGTAGCGATTACATGGGGCACAACGAGCAGTACTTC
j_gene: TRBJ2-7
d_gene: -
v_gene: TRBV6-2/TRBV6-3
abundance: -

CDR3aa: CASRGDKEKLFF
CDR3nt: TGCGCCAGCAGGGGGGACAAGGAAAAACTGTTTTTT
j_gene: TRBJ1-4
d_gene: -
v_gene: TRBV4-1
abundance: -

CDR3aa: CASSYGQLSSTDTQYF
CDR3nt: TGTGCCAGCAGTTACGGGCAGCTATCTAGCACAGATACGCAGTATTTT
j_gene: TRBJ2-3
d_gene: -
v_gene: TRBV6-5
abundance: many

CDR3aa: CSALAGGGSDTQYF
CDR3nt: TGCAGTGCTCTAGCGGGAGGGGGATCCGATACGCAGTATTTT
j_gene: TRBJ2-3
d_gene: TRBD2
v_gene: TRBV20-1
abundance: -

CDR3aa: CSVGLIAGNTGELFF
CDR3nt: TGCAGCGTTGGTTTGATAGCGGGCAACACCGGGGAGCTGTTTTTT
j_gene: TRBJ2-2
d_gene: TRBD2
v_gene: TRBV29-1
abundance: few

CDR3aa: CASSQELFGTGGQPQHF
CDR3nt: TGCGCCAGCAGCCAAGAGTTGTTTGGGACAGGGGGCCAGCCCCAGCATTTT
j_gene: TRBJ1-5
d_gene: TRBD1
v_gene: TRBV4-1
abundance: few

CDR3aa: CASRQDLGVTMVDTF
CDR3nt: TGCGCCAGCCGCCAAGATCTGGGGGTGACCATGGTCGACACCTTC
j_gene: TRBJ1-2
d_gene: -
v_gene: TRBV4-1
abundance: -

CDR3aa: CASSLRTLGISNYDYAF
CDR3nt: TGTGCCAGCAGTTTGCGGACCCTAGGGATATCCAACTATGACTACGCCTTC
j_gene: TRBJ1-2
d_gene: -
v_gene: TRBV6-2/TRBV6-3
abundance: -

CDR3aa: CSARQLAVQETQYF
CDR3nt: TGCAGTGCTAGACAACTAGCGGTACAAGAGACCCAGTACTTC
j_gene: TRBJ2-5
d_gene: TRBD2
v_gene: TRBV20-1
abundance: -

CDR3aa: CASSLEGGSIGEQFF
CDR3nt: TGTGCCAGCAGCTTAGAGGGAGGAAGTATCGGTGAGCAGTTCTTC
j_gene: TRBJ2-1
d_gene: -
v_gene: TRBV11-2
abundance: -

CDR3aa: CASSLDNEDTEAFF
CDR3nt: TGTGCCAGCAGCTTAGACAATGAGGACACTGAAGCTTTCTTT
j_gene: TRBJ1-1
d_gene: -
v_gene: TRBV11-2
abundance: once

CDR3aa: CASNLDLGGGANVLTF
CDR3nt: TGTGCCAGCAACTTAGATCTCGGTGGTGGGGCCAACGTCCTGACCTTC
j_gene: TRBJ2-6
d_gene: -
v_gene: TRBV11-2
abundance: -

CDR3aa: CANSADGGSTDTQYF
CDR3nt: TGTGCCAACAGTGCTGACGGGGGGAGCACAGATACGCAGTATTTT
j_gene: TRBJ2-3
d_gene: TRBD2
v_gene: TRBV11-2
abundance: -

CDR3aa: CAWSVPPRGRAQASYF
CDR3nt: TGTGCCTGGAGTGTACCTCCACGGGGGAGGGCCCAAGCCTCCTACTTC
j_gene: TRBJ2-5
d_gene: TRBD2
v_gene: TRBV30
abundance: -

CDR3aa: CATLFLDGNEQFF
CDR3nt: TGTGCCACCCTGTTTCTGGATGGCAATGAGCAGTTCTTC
j_gene: TRBJ2-1
d_gene: -
v_gene: TRBV28
abundance: -

CDR3aa: CASTQGGLAGTDTQYF
CDR3nt: TGTGCCAGCACCCAGGGGGGACTAGCGGGAACAGATACGCAGTATTTT
j_gene: TRBJ2-3
d_gene: TRBD2
v_gene: TRBV6-5
abundance: many

CDR3aa: CASSPPASYGETQYF
CDR3nt: TGTGCCAGCAGTCCTCCCGCCTCCTATGGGGAGACCCAGTACTTC
j_gene: TRBJ2-5
d_gene: -
v_gene: TRBV6-1
abundance: many

CDR3aa: CASNPPGTSGRARLYEQYF
CDR3nt: TGTGCCAGCAATCCGCCCGGGACTAGCGGGAGGGCCAGATTATACGAGCAGTACTTC
j_gene: TRBJ2-7
d_gene: TRBD2
v_gene: TRBV28
abundance: -

CDR3aa: CASSSDRGGGQYF
CDR3nt: TGTGCCAGCAGCTCGGACCGTGGTGGGGGGCAGTATTTT
j_gene: TRBJ2-3
d_gene: -
v_gene: TRBV28
abundance: -

CDR3aa: CATRAGGRYEQYF
CDR3nt: TGTGCCACCCGGGCTGGCGGGAGATACGAGCAGTACTTC
j_gene: TRBJ2-7
d_gene: TRBD2
v_gene: TRBV6-2/TRBV6-3
abundance: -

CDR3aa: CASRGTSGREQFF
CDR3nt: TGTGCCAGCAGGGGGACTAGCGGGAGGGAGCAGTTCTTC
j_gene: TRBJ2-1
d_gene: TRBD2
v_gene: TRBV12-3/TRBV12-4
abundance: many

CDR3aa: CVSSHPLGVHYGYTF
CDR3nt: TGTGTCAGCAGCCACCCCTTGGGGGTTCATTATGGCTACACCTTC
j_gene: TRBJ1-2
d_gene: -
v_gene: TRBV12-3/TRBV12-4
abundance: -

CDR3aa: CGSSTKTGKNNQPQHF
CDR3nt: TGTGGCAGCAGCACCAAGACAGGGAAAAATAATCAGCCCCAGCATTTT
j_gene: TRBJ1-5
d_gene: -
v_gene: TRBV21-1
abundance: -

CDR3aa: CASSYSVVPSPSGGSYNEQFF
CDR3nt: TGTGCCAGCAGTTACTCTGTGGTCCCCTCTCCTAGCGGGGGATCCTACAATGAGCAGTTCTTC
j_gene: TRBJ2-1
d_gene: TRBD2
v_gene: TRBV6-2/TRBV6-3
abundance: -